This T cell receptor beta chain was recovered during a study of CD8+CD57+ T cells in acquired aplastic anemia. The patients chosen for sequencing had shown expansion of CD8+CD57+ cells (detected by flow cytometry). Germline loops: CDR1 PRHDT, CDR2 FYEKMQ (reference sequence). V shed 5 bases and J 0 bases; nucleotides not matched to a gene: 4. The CDR3 contains 15 residues. A note on this clonotype: The antigen remains undetermined.

Regarding the study as a whole: A significant difference in CD8+ Simpson's diversity between patients and controls was not found.

TCR beta VDJ and CDR3 profiling used genomic DNA as template. TCRdb reanalysed the reads using MiXCR and keeps one entry per CDR3 protein. This repertoire shows around 200,000 distinct CDR3 sequences, nearly 65% found once; its top ten account for roughly 42%. This TCR came from a human donor with aplastic anemia. Sequencing was performed on sorted CD4+, CD8+, or CD8+CD57+ T cells (not recorded which) from PBMCs. The chain is built from TRBV13 and TRBJ2-3, with 8 bases fitting TRBD1. This CDR3 reads CASSGRTGSTDTQYF. CDR3 DNA sequence: TGTGCCAGCAGCGGAAGGACAGGGAGCACAGATACGCAGTATTTT.